Listed below are T cell receptor beta chains from one sample, sequenced in a study of early stage breast cancer tumors. This table comes from immunoSEQ multiplex PCR, and its TCRdb copy is limited to in-frame clones, with some not included. Of 30,000 or so clones listed, around 70% are singletons. The sample consisted of blood. These receptors came from a person aged 45-65 years with breast cancer. CDR3s include the opening cysteine and the closing phenylalanine or tryptophan. The D gene is left open where the match is weak. Rows may omit the clone size; those that give it use once, few, many or a size class.

j_gene | v_gene | abundance | d_gene | CDR3nt | CDR3aa
TRBJ1-5 | TRBV18 | NA | NA | TGTGCCAGCTCACCACAAGCCAGCAATCAGCCCCAGCATTTT | CASSPQASNQPQHF
TRBJ2-3 | TRBV7-3 | NA | NA | TGTGCCAGCAGAGAGAGACAGGGCACAGATACGCAGTATTTT | CASRERQGTDTQYF
TRBJ1-2 | TRBV6-5 | NA | TRBD1 | TGTGCCAGCAGTCAAGGACAGGGCGACTATGGCTACACCTTC | CASSQGQGDYGYTF
TRBJ2-2 | TRBV15 | few | TRBD2 | TGTGCCACCAGCCCCCGCCTAGCGGACCTGAACACCGGGGAGCTGTTTTTT | CATSPRLADLNTGELFF
TRBJ2-7 | TRBV13 | few | TRBD1 | TGTGCCAGCAGCCCCCGACAGGGCATCTCCTACGAGCAGTACTTC | CASSPRQGISYEQYF
TRBJ2-7 | TRBV10-3 | many | NA | TGTGCCATTGGAGCTCGGGGAACAACCTACGAGCAGTACTTC | CAIGARGTTYEQYF
TRBJ1-5 | TRBV6-6 | NA | NA | TGTGCCAGCAGCCTACAACAGGGCCAGCCCCAGCATTTT | CASSLQQGQPQHF
TRBJ2-1 | TRBV14 | NA | TRBD2 | TGTGCCAGCAGCCAAGATCCTCGGACTAGCGGGAAAGGCTACAATGAGCAGTTCTTC | CASSQDPRTSGKGYNEQFF
TRBJ2-1 | TRBV27 | NA | TRBD2 | TGTGCCAGCAGCTTAGGGCGGGAGGGCCCGAATGAGCAGTTCTTC | CASSLGREGPNEQFF
TRBJ2-5 | TRBV7-9 | NA | NA | TGTGCCAGCAGCCATACCCATCGACAGGTCCAGACCCAGTACTTC | CASSHTHRQVQTQYF
TRBJ2-7 | TRBV28 | NA | NA | TGTGCCATCAAACCCTCAGGGGATTCCTCCTACGAGCAGTACTTC | CAIKPSGDSSYEQYF
TRBJ1-3 | TRBV30 | few | NA | TGTGCCTGGACTCTCGGGGGGACTTATGGAAACACCATATATTTT | CAWTLGGTYGNTIYF
TRBJ2-2 | TRBV5-4 | few | NA | TGTGCCAGCAGCTTGGGATGGACGGGCACCGGGGAGCTGTTTTTT | CASSLGWTGTGELFF
TRBJ1-5 | TRBV19 | NA | TRBD1 | TGTGCCAGTAGTACGAAGGGACAGGGGGATAGCAATCAGCCCCAGCATTTT | CASSTKGQGDSNQPQHF
TRBJ1-2 | TRBV10-3 | NA | NA | TGTGCCATCAGTGAGTCTACAGGGAACTATGGCTACACCTTC | CAISESTGNYGYTF
TRBJ2-7 | TRBV6-6 | NA | NA | TGTGCCAGCAGTTCCCTCGGTGAGGGCCTCGGGGAGCAGTACTTC | CASSSLGEGLGEQYF
TRBJ2-3 | TRBV9 | NA | TRBD2 | TGTGCCAGCGGGCTAGCGGGAAGCACAGATACGCAGTATTTT | CASGLAGSTDTQYF
TRBJ2-1 | TRBV5-6 | NA | TRBD1 | TGTGCCAGCAGCTCACTCGGGACAGGAACCTACAATGAGCAGTTCTTC | CASSSLGTGTYNEQFF
TRBJ2-3 | TRBV7-8 | NA | NA | TGTGCCAGCAGCTCGACGATATACGAGACAGATACGCAGTATTTT | CASSSTIYETDTQYF
TRBJ1-2 | TRBV5-5 | NA | NA | TGTGCCAGCAGCTCCAGGTTTTATGGCTACACCTTC | CASSSRFYGYTF
TRBJ2-5 | TRBV7-6 | NA | NA | TGTGCCAGCACCGGATCCCTAGGGATCGTCCAAGAGACCCAGTACTTC | CASTGSLGIVQETQYF
TRBJ2-3 | TRBV9 | NA | NA | TGTGCCAGCAGTCGGACGGATACTAGCACAGATACGCAGTATTTT | CASSRTDTSTDTQYF
TRBJ2-5 | TRBV11-2 | NA | NA | TGTGCCAGCAGCTTGGGGCGGCAAGAGACCCAGTACTTC | CASSLGRQETQYF
TRBJ2-1 | TRBV7-9 | NA | TRBD2 | TGTGCCAGCAGCACGACTAGCGGGCTCCACAATGAGCAGTTCTTC | CASSTTSGLHNEQFF
TRBJ2-2 | TRBV6-4 | NA | NA | TGTGCCAGCAGTGCCGGGCCCGACACCGGGGAGCTGTTTTTT | CASSAGPDTGELFF
TRBJ2-1 | TRBV4-3 | NA | NA | TGCGCCAGCAGCCAAGAAGGGGGGATAGCGGACAATGAGCAGTTCTTC | CASSQEGGIADNEQFF
TRBJ2-7 | TRBV5-4 | NA | NA | TGTGCCAGCAGCCCATCAATAGCGGAGAGCTCCTACGAGCAGTACTTC | CASSPSIAESSYEQYF
TRBJ2-7 | TRBV7-6 | NA | TRBD2 | TGTGCCAGCAGCCAACTAGCGGGAGGGCCTAACGAGCAGTACTTC | CASSQLAGGPNEQYF
TRBJ2-1 | TRBV19 | NA | NA | TGTGCCAGTAAGGAATACGCGGGGTTGGTTGCCTACAATGAGCAGTTCTTC | CASKEYAGLVAYNEQFF
TRBJ2-2 | TRBV5-1 | NA | TRBD1 | TGCGCCAGCACCCGACAGGGGGACACCGGGGAGCTGTTTTTT | CASTRQGDTGELFF
TRBJ1-1 | TRBV27 | NA | NA | TGTGCCAGCAGTTGGGGTCTAGGAGACACTGAAGCTTTCTTT | CASSWGLGDTEAFF
TRBJ1-2 | TRBV27 | few | NA | TGTGCCAGCAGTTTACAGGGGAGTAATGGCTACACCTTC | CASSLQGSNGYTF
TRBJ2-7 | TRBV11-2 | medium-sized | NA | TGTGCCAGCAGCTTTGTTGGGGGCTCTTCTCACGAGCAGTACTTC | CASSFVGGSSHEQYF
TRBJ1-2 | TRBV11-1 | few | NA | TGTGCCAGCAGGACTGGACATCCCGCGTACGGCTACACCTTC | CASRTGHPAYGYTF
TRBJ2-2 | TRBV19 | once | TRBD1 | TGTGCCAGTAGTATTCGAAGGGGCCGGGACAGGGGCTTCCGGGCCGGGGAGCTGTTTTTT | CASSIRRGRDRGFRAGELFF
TRBJ1-4 | TRBV6-6 | NA | TRBD1 | TGTGCCAGCAGTTACACCACAGGGGAGAAAAAACTGTTTTTT | CASSYTTGEKKLFF